Below are 5 T cell receptor beta chains sequenced from a single sample in a study of T cell responses to AZD1222 COVID-19 vaccine. Clones were sequenced by immunoSEQ multiplex PCR, and TCRdb holds only the in-frame ones, with some missing. The table lists some 150,000 clones, over 80% of them singletons, with more than 3% in the top ten. Here the sequenced sample was peripheral blood, taken 28 days after the second AZD1222 dose. The receptor source for this set is an adult who received the AZD1222 COVID-19 vaccine.

The chain combines TRBV25-1 with TRBJ2-7; D unclear. CDR3 length: 12 amino acids. CDR1 is MGHDK, CDR2 SYGVNS, per germline. Trimming removed 1 base at V and 3 bases at J, with 4 bases between. This chain's CDR3 is CASSEFGYEQYF. CDR3 bases: TGTGCCAGCAGTGAATTCGGCTACGAGCAGTACTTC.

The chain combines TRBV5-4 with TRBJ1-2; D gene unclear. Germline-derived CDR1 and CDR2 are SGHNT and YYREEE (reference sequence). This CDR3 is 14 amino acids long. V dropped 3 bases and J dropped 6 bases, with 15 bases sitting between them. CDR3 nucleotide sequence: TGTGCCAGCAGCTCCCGTTTAACGGGGAATGGCTACACCTTC. Encoded protein: CASSSRLTGNGYTF.

This chain connects TRBV5-1 to TRBJ2-3; 9 nucleotides align to TRBD2. V was pared by 2 bases and J by 4 bases, with 8 bases of the junction left unmatched. The CDR3 is 16 residues long. Germline V lookup: CDR1 SGHRS, CDR2 YFSETQ. As DNA, the CDR3 is TGCGCCAGCAGCTTAAGTAGCGGGAGAAGGTCAGATACGCAGTATTTT. Residues: CASSLSSGRRSDTQYF.

The V gene is TRBV12-3 or TRBV12-4, the J gene TRBJ1-3, with D possibly being TRBD1 (5 bases). The CDR3 runs to 13 residues. V lost 5 bases and J lost 8, with 13 bases in between. The CDR3, as DNA: TGTGCCAGCAGTACGACAGCCGAGTACACCATATATTTT. Translation gives CASSTTAEYTIYF.

The chain has TRBV4-3 and TRBJ2-1; 8 nucleotides line up with TRBD1. Germline CDR1 is LGHNA and CDR2 is YSLEER. The CDR3 spans 16 residues. Trimming removed 1 base from V and 9 bases from J; junction bases left unmatched: 11. The CDR3 sequence: CASSQGSSQGASEQFF. CDR3 nucleotides: TGCGCCAGCAGCCAAGGTAGTAGCCAGGGGGCTAGTGAGCAGTTCTTC.